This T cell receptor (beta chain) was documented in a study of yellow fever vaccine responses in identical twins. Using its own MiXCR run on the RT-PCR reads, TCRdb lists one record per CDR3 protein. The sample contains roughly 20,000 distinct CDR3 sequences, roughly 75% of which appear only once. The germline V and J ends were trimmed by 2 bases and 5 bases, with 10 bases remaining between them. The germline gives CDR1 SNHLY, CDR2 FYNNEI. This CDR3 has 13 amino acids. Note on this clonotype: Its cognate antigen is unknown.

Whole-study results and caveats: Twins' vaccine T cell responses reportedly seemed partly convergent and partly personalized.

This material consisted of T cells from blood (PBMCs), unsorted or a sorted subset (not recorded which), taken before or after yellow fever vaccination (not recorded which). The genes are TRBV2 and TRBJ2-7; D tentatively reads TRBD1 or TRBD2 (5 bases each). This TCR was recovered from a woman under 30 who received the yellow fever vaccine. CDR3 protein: CASSEWGSHEQYV. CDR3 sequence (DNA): TGTGCCAGCAGTGAATGGGGGTCCCACGAGCAGTACGTC.